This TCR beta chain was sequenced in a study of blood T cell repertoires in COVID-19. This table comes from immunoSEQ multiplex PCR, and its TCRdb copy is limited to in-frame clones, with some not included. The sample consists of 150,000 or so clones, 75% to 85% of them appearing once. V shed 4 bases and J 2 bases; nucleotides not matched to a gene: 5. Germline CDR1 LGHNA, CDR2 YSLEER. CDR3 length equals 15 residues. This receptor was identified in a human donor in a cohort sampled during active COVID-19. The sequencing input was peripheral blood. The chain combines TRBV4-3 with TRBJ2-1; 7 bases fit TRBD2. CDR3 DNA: TGCGCCAGCAGCCCTAGCGGAGAGACCTACAATGAGCAGTTCTTC. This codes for CASSPSGETYNEQFF.